The 22 T cell receptor beta chains below come from one sample, sequenced in a study of tumor-infiltrating lymphocytes in primary liver carcinoma. Co-extraction yielded RNA and DNA from around 20-30 mg of unsorted bulk tissue. With around 520 ng total RNA as template and a constant-region primer, TCR beta cDNA was made. What produced the TCR beta libraries was three nested multiplex PCR rounds using slightly modified ARM-PCR. Rounds one and two of PCR, each of roughly 10 cycles, were primed with TRBV1-TRBV30 forward primers and a C-beta reverse primer. TCRdb called the multiplex PCR reads again in MiXCR, with one record for every CDR3 protein. The sample has about 59,000 distinct CDR3 sequences; 70% to 85% are singletons. What was sequenced was liver tumor tissue from sampling region 2. The subset: tumor region T2, inferior pole. These receptors all come from a man in his forties with primary liver carcinoma and hepatitis B virus infection.

A note on this clonotype: The CDR3 does not close with the conserved phenylalanine or tryptophan, likely indicating a read error. The rearrangement joins TRBV14 to TRBJ2-1; D tentatively fits TRBD1 or TRBD2 (5 bases each). V was pared by 4 bases and J by 12 bases, with 19 bases between. The CDR3 contains 14 residues. Germline CDR1 and CDR2: SGHDN and FVKESK. CDR3: CASSRGRASRGQFL. CDR3 DNA: TGTGCCAGCAGCCGAGGAAGGGCGTCGAGGGGGCAGTTCCTC.

The rearrangement joins TRBV5-6 to TRBJ2-7; D possibly corresponds to TRBD1 (6 bases). Germline assignment: CDR1 SGHDT and CDR2 YYEEEE. This CDR3 has 13 residues. V shed 8 bases and J shed 7 bases, with 19 bases lying between them. The CDR3 loop is CASSAGASWEQYF. CDR3 nucleotide sequence: TGTGCCAGTAGCGCAGGGGCTAGCTGGGAGCAGTACTTC.

This clonotype was picked up a small number of times. The chain uses TRBV7-2 and TRBJ2-6; D may match TRBD1 or TRBD2 (5 bases each). Germline assignment: CDR1 SGHTA and CDR2 FQGNSA. The CDR3 runs 19 residues. Trimming shortened V by 0 bases and J by 0 bases, and 15 bases separated the two germline ends. In DNA, the CDR3 is TGTGCCAGCAGCTTAGCTCCGGGACCAACTATCTCTGGGGCCAACGTCCTGACTTTC. Amino acid sequence: CASSLAPGPTISGANVLTF.

As to this clonotype: An end of the junction differs from the germline gene, which may be a read error. The DNA of the CDR3 is TGTGCCAACAGCTTAGCGACAGGGACTGAAGCTTCCTTT. This codes for CANSLATGTEASF. J is TRBJ1-1 and V is TRBV13; 7 bases agree with TRBD1. The CDR3 totals 13 residues. CDR1 and CDR2 (germline): PRHDT, FYEKMQ (reference sequence).

With regard to this clonotype: Compared with germline, one end of the junction differs, possibly owing to a read error. This sequence joins TRBV11-2 and TRBJ2-3, with D maybe TRBD1 (6 bases). Germline values: CDR1 SGHAT, CDR2 FQNNGV. The CDR3 totals 15 residues. The CDR3 DNA sequence: TGTGCTAGCAGCATGCTACAGGGTCGACCAGATATGCAGTATTTT. Encoded protein: CASSMLQGRPDMQYF.

About this clonotype: An end of the junction does not agree with germline; a read error may underlie this. The V call is TRBV12-3 or TRBV12-4, the J call TRBJ2-7; 10 bases line up with TRBD2. This CDR3 region has 15 residues. The CDR3 here is CASSSGTSAGYGQYF. For the CDR3, the DNA is TGTGCCAGCAGTTCCGGGACTAGCGCTGGTTACGGGCAGTATTTC.

Comment on this clonotype: Relative to the germline gene, one junction end is altered; a read error may explain this. The rearrangement links TRBV12-3 or TRBV12-4 to TRBJ2-3, with D uncertain. The CDR3 is 13 residues long. The CDR3 bases are TGCGCCAGCAGTTTTCTGATGTCTGATACGCAGTATTTT. This translates into CASSFLMSDTQYF.

The rearrangement links TRBV29-1 to TRBJ2-5, with D possibly called TRBD1 or TRBD2 (6 bases each). Germline CDR1 and CDR2: SQVTM and ANQGSEA. The CDR3 is made up of 13 amino acids. The CDR3: CSAGGLRAEAQYF. DNA for the CDR3: TGCAGTGCCGGGGGCCTTCGGGCGGAGGCCCAGTACTTC. Full variable domain (missing parts from reference TRBV29-1 and TRBJ2-5): SAVISQKPSRDICQRGTSLTIQCQVDSQVTMMFWYRQQPGQSLTLIATANQGSEATYESGFVIDKFPISRPNLTFSTLTVSNMSPEDSSIYLCSAGGLRAEAQYFGPGTRLLVL.

Comments on this clonotype: An end of the junction differs from the germline gene, which may be a read error. This chain joins TRBV4-3 and TRBJ2-1; 10 nucleotides match TRBD2. The CDR3 extends over 13 amino acids. Germline CDR1 LGHNA, CDR2 YSLEER. CDR3 residues: CAGSQGSSGSMFF. The CDR3, as DNA: TGCGCCGGCAGCCAAGGGTCTAGCGGGAGTATGTTCTTC.

The chain carries TRBV7-8 and TRBJ2-5; the D is unclear. The CDR3 has 14 amino acids. Trimming shortened V by 2 bases and J by 0 bases, and 7 bases separated the two germline ends. Germline V gene data show CDR1 as SGHVS and CDR2 as FQNEAQ. For the CDR3, the DNA is TGTGCCAGCAGCTTACTAATGTACCAAGAGACCCAGTACTTC. It codes for CASSLLMYQETQYF.

The chain uses TRBV28 and TRBJ2-3; 12 nucleotides line up with TRBD2. The CDR3 contains 16 residues. Losses at the gene ends were 11 bases for V and 3 bases for J; bases not matched to a gene: 12. The germline CDR1 and CDR2 sequences are MDHEN and SYDVKM. The CDR3 nucleotides are TGTGCCGGCACCCACACTAGCGGGAGGAAAACAGATACGCAGTATTTT. This encodes CAGTHTSGRKTDTQYF.

Turning to this clonotype: An end of the junction does not agree with germline; a read error may underlie this. The chain has TRBV12-3 or TRBV12-4 and TRBJ2-7; D could derive from TRBD1 or TRBD2 (6 bases each). The CDR3 is 14 amino acids. Written as DNA, the CDR3 is TGTGCCAGCAGGGCCCAACAGGGAGGCTACGAGCAGTACTTT. Protein product: CASRAQQGGYEQYF.

Points on this clonotype: This may stem from a read error, because a much larger clone lies one nucleotide away. V is TRBV30 and J is TRBJ1-6; no clear D gene. The CDR3 covers 15 residues. Germline CDR1 is GTSNPN and CDR2 is SVGIG (reference sequence). The CDR3 coding sequence is TGTGCCTGGAGGGGTGGCAACACCTATAATTCACCCATCCACTTT. Protein: CAWRGGNTYNSPIHF.

A note on this clonotype: One junction end does not reproduce the germline sequence, and a read error may be involved. The chain links TRBV7-2 to TRBJ1-1; D is possibly TRBD1 (5 bases). CDR3 length equals 13 residues. Germline V lookup: CDR1 SGHTA, CDR2 FQGNSA. The CDR3: CASGFGTNTEAFF. The DNA for the CDR3 is TGTGCCAGCGGCTTCGGGACGAACACTGAAGCTTTCTTT.

A note on this clonotype: A read error may produce the germline difference seen at one junction end. The genes are TRBV11-2 and TRBJ2-7; D call uncertain. The CDR3 consists of 16 residues. Germline CDR1 and CDR2: SGHAT and FQNNGV. The CDR3 spells CACSPVMGMGSYEQYF. Written as DNA, the CDR3 is TGTGCCTGCAGCCCAGTCATGGGGATGGGGTCCTACGAGCAGTACTTC.

As concerns this clonotype: It is likely a read error, because the conserved phenylalanine at the end of the CDR3 is missing. The rearrangement uses TRBV6-1 and TRBJ2-7; D remains unclear. CDR3 length: 16 amino acids. Per germline, CDR1 MNHNS and CDR2 SASEGT. Trimming stripped 10 bases from V and 0 bases from J, with 22 bases between. CDR3 protein: CAITRSTAASSYEQYL. In DNA, the CDR3 is TGTGCCATCACTCGCTCAACGGCTGCGAGCTCCTACGAGCAGTACTTA.

To note about this clonotype: A read error is likely, as this CDR3 ends without the conserved phenylalanine or tryptophan. This CDR3 reads CSVASGWGMNTEAFY. The CDR3 DNA reads TGCAGCGTTGCCTCGGGATGGGGAATGAACACTGAAGCTTTCTAT. The chain uses TRBV29-1 and TRBJ1-1, with D unresolved. V was cut by 4 bases and J by 0 bases, with 15 bases left in between. CDR1 SQVTM and CDR2 ANQGSEA come from the germline V gene. The CDR3 loop spans 15 amino acids.

In regard to this clonotype: This is likely a read error, given that the CDR3 carries no conserved phenylalanine or tryptophan at its end. J is TRBJ2-5 and V is TRBV4-3; TRBD2 matches 12 bases. CDR3 length: 15 residues. Unmatched junction bases numbered 5, after V lost 4 bases and J lost 5 bases. The germline CDR1 and CDR2 sequences are LGHNA and YSLEER. The DNA for the CDR3 is TGCGCCAGCAGCCCCGGACTAGCGGGAAGGGAGACCCAGTACCTC. Its protein is CASSPGLAGRETQYL.

Comment on this clonotype: Just one base apart from a much larger clone, this may be a read error. The chain couples TRBV6-2 or TRBV6-3 to TRBJ1-5; D is uncertain. In germline, CDR1 is MNHEY, CDR2 SVGEGT. Trimming shortened V by 7 bases and J by 7 bases, and 8 bases separated the two germline ends. This CDR3 spans 11 amino acids. The CDR3 loop is CASMDGQPQHF. The CDR3 coding sequence is TGTGCCAGCATGGATGGGCAGCCCCAGCATTTT.

Comment on this clonotype: This may be a read error, as it is one base from a much larger clone. No conserved phenylalanine or tryptophan is present at the end of the CDR3, so a read error is the likely explanation. The V gene is TRBV5-1, the J gene TRBJ2-7; D gene ambiguous. V was cut by 2 bases and J by 4 bases, with 7 bases left in between. The length of the CDR3 is 12 residues. The germline CDR1 and CDR2 sequences are SGHRS and YFSETQ. The CDR3 DNA reads TGCGCCAGCAGCTTTTGGGGTTACGAGCAGTACTCC. It encodes CASSFWGYEQYS.

Worth noting for this clonotype: A much larger clone sits a single nucleotide away, making a read error possible. V is TRBV11-2 and J is TRBJ2-7; 11 positions agree with TRBD2. The CDR3 is made up of 20 amino acids. Germline CDR1 is SGHAT and CDR2 is FQNNGV. Here the CDR3 DNA reads TGTGCCAGCAGCTTGAGGGAGGGGAGGACTAGCGGGCTCAGCTCCAACGAGCAGTACTTC. Translated, it gives CASSLREGRTSGLSSNEQYF.

Concerning this clonotype itself: An end of the junction differs from the germline gene, which may be a read error. The chain has TRBV4-1 and TRBJ1-3; D remains ambiguous. The CDR3 covers 17 residues. Per the germline V gene, CDR1 is MGHRA and CDR2 is YSYEKL. The CDR3 protein is CAGSQGRVRSSGNTIYF. The CDR3 region has the DNA TGCGCCGGCAGCCAAGGGCGCGTCAGGAGCTCTGGAAACACCATATATTTT.